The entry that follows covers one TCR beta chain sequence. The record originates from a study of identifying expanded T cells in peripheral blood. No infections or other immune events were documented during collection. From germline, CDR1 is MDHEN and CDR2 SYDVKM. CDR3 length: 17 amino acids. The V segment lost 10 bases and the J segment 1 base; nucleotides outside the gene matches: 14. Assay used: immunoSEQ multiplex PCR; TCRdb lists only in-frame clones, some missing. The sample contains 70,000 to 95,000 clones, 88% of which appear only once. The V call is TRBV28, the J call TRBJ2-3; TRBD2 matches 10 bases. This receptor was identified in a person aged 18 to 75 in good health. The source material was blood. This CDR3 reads CATTGQTSGFGTDTQYF. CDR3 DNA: TGTGCCACCACCGGTCAGACTAGCGGGTTCGGCACAGATACGCAGTATTTT.